The source of this T cell receptor beta chain is a study of cytomegalovirus exposure and HLA in healthy donors. At the level of the study: The approximately 110 validation repertoires and the 666 first-cohort repertoires shared a platform, a later analysis reported. Study-wide findings and caveats: Cytomegalovirus status was reportedly diagnosed by the classifier with high specificity and sensitivity. Altogether, about 160 TCR beta chains were recorded as cytomegalovirus-associated.

About this clone itself: The antigen remains unidentified.

The donors were in the roughly 120-subject validation cohort; that cohort was separate from the roughly 730-subject first cohort. The method was immunoSEQ multiplex PCR; TCRdb's version includes in-frame clones alone and lacks a portion of them. Of about 60,000 clones listed, roughly nine tenths are singletons. Sequenced material: PBMCs. The sequence derives from a man between 18 and 35 years old in good health and CMV-seronegative.

CDR3 in amino acids: CASRNRDELETQYF. Written as DNA, the CDR3 is TGTGCCAGCAGGAACAGGGACGAACTAGAGACCCAGTACTTC. V gene TRBV7-9 combines with J gene TRBJ2-5; weak D call: TRBD1 (6 bases). Germline CDR1 reads SEHNR; CDR2 reads FQNEAQ (reference sequence). This CDR3 is 14 amino acids long. The V gene lost 6 bases and the J gene lost 4 bases, with 15 bases spanning the gap. The full variable domain, rest sourced from reference TRBV7-9 and TRBJ2-5, is DTGVSQNPRHKITKRGQNVTFRCDPISEHNRLYWYRQTLGQGPEFLTYFQNEAQLEKSRLLSDRFSAERPKGSFSTLEIQRTEQGDSAMYLCASRNRDELETQYFGPGTRLLVL.